A single sample is the source of the 14 T cell receptor beta chains below, sequenced in a study of tumor-infiltrating lymphocytes in primary liver carcinoma. From 500 to 600 ng of total RNA, TCR beta-specific cDNA was reverse-transcribed using a constant-region primer. Three rounds of nested multiplex PCR with slightly modified ARM-PCR produced TCR beta libraries. Two initial PCR rounds of ten to eleven cycles each paired TRBV1-TRBV30 forward primers with a C-beta reverse primer. MiXCR, applied by TCRdb to the multiplex PCR reads, yields one record per CDR3 protein. This table holds fewer than 350,000 distinct CDR3 sequences, roughly two thirds found once. In addition to blood RNA drawn from unsorted whole blood, germline DNA was extracted. Sequencing was done on a sample of peripheral blood. Receptors originate from a man aged 40-50 years with primary liver carcinoma and hepatitis B virus infection.

With regard to this clonotype: A much larger clone differs from this one at a single base, so this may be a read error. The rearrangement links TRBV6-1 to TRBJ1-2, with D unclear. Germline CDR1 MNHNS, CDR2 SASEGT. The length of the CDR3 is 15 residues. The CDR3 loop reads CAVLTVGGPFYGYIF. The CDR3 DNA reads TGTGCCGTCCTAACCGTCGGAGGACCCTTCTATGGCTACATCTTC.

Regarding this clonotype: A single base separates this from a much larger clone, so it may be a read error. The CDR3 coding sequence is TGTGCCTTCAGTGGTGAGCGGACGAACACCGGGGAGCTGTTTTTT. This codes for CAFSGERTNTGELFF. V gene TRBV10-3 combines with J gene TRBJ2-2; tentatively, D is TRBD2 (5 bases). The CDR3 extends over 15 amino acids. In germline, CDR1 is ENHRY, CDR2 SYGVKD.

Comments on this clonotype: A read error may be the cause here, since a much bigger clone is one base away. The chain carries TRBV12-3 or TRBV12-4 and TRBJ1-5, with 7 bases matching TRBD1. CDR3 length: 13 residues. Trimming took 5 bases from V and 11 from J; bases not matched to a gene: 9. The CDR3 spells CASSDQGGQSQHF. The CDR3 coding sequence is TGTGCCAGCAGTGATCAGGGGGGACAGTCCCAGCATTTT.

As to this clonotype: The junction differs from germline at one of its ends, possibly a read error. The genes are TRBV6-5 and TRBJ2-7, with 8 nucleotides matching TRBD2. The length of the CDR3 is 16 residues. The germline gives CDR1 MNHEY, CDR2 SVGAGI. DNA for the CDR3: TGTACCAGCAATCCCGGTGCTGGCGGGAGGATCTACGAGCAGTACTTC. The encoded protein is CTSNPGAGGRIYEQYF.

With regard to this clonotype: This clone may be a read error of a much larger clone one base away. The V gene is TRBV29-1, the J gene TRBJ2-1, with 9 bases aligning to TRBD2. The germline V gene has CDR1 SQVTM and CDR2 ANQGSEA. CDR3 length: 15 residues. V lost 6 bases, J lost 8 bases, and 14 bases stayed unmatched. CDR3 protein: CSVASLAGVADEQFF. The CDR3 bases are TGCAGCGTAGCTTCCTTAGCGGGAGTTGCTGATGAGCAGTTCTTC.

Concerning this clonotype: At one end, the junction sequence differs from germline, possibly due to a read error. The rearrangement joins TRBV30 to TRBJ2-7; D gene uncertain. Germline CDR1 reads GTSNPN; CDR2 reads SVGIG (reference sequence). This CDR3 is 11 amino acids long. The CDR3 DNA follows: TGTGCCTGGAAATCGGGCTACGAGCAATACTTC. Translating it yields CAWKSGYEQYF.

Concerning this clonotype itself: A junction boundary mismatches the germline segment, possibly from a read error. The genes are TRBV12-3 or TRBV12-4 and TRBJ2-7, with D unclear. The CDR3 has 14 amino acids. The CDR3 is CANSLGSASGERYF. CDR3 coding DNA: TGTGCCAACAGTTTGGGTTCCGCTTCGGGCGAGCGGTACTTC.

On this clonotype: A much larger clone lies one base from this, so it may be a read error. The rearrangement links TRBV12-3 or TRBV12-4 to TRBJ1-4, with D possibly TRBD1 on 6 matching bases. CDR3 length: 15 amino acids. Trimming shortened V by 8 bases and J by 11 bases, and 24 bases separated the two germline ends. CDR3 nucleotides: TGTGCCAGCGGGCAACAGGGCTCACTTAATGGGAAACTGTTTTTT. Its translation: CASGQQGSLNGKLFF.

This clonotype was recorded once. The rearrangement joins TRBV24-1 to TRBJ2-7; D not resolved. The length of the CDR3 is 13 residues. V was cut by 1 base and J by 5 bases, with 8 bases left in between. Germline values: CDR1 KGHDR, CDR2 SFDVKD. CDR3 DNA sequence: TGTGCCACCAGTGATTTTGAAACCAACGAGCAGTACTTC. It yields the protein CATSDFETNEQYF.

V gene TRBV6-5 combines with J gene TRBJ2-5; D may correspond to TRBD1 or TRBD2 (5 bases each). Germline V gene sequence: CDR1 MNHEY, CDR2 SVGAGI. Trimming removed 10 bases at V and 5 bases at J, with 26 bases between. The CDR3 spans 16 residues. The CDR3 DNA sequence: TGTGCCATCAGATTCGGATTAGCAGGGACCTGTGAGACCCAGTACTTC. Encoded protein: CAIRFGLAGTCETQYF.

About this clonotype itself: Since no conserved phenylalanine or tryptophan closes the CDR3, a read error is the likely cause. J is TRBJ1-1 and V is TRBV12-3 or TRBV12-4; D possibly corresponds to TRBD1 (6 bases). The CDR3 loop spans 16 amino acids. For the CDR3, the DNA is TGTGCTAGCAGTATTCAAACAGGGAAGGTGAACACTGAAGCTTTCTCT. This encodes CASSIQTGKVNTEAFS.

This clonotype was recorded many times. The J gene is TRBJ2-7, the V gene TRBV10-3, with 7 bases fitting TRBD2. The V gene's germline CDR1 is ENHRY and CDR2 SYGVKD. V lost 4 bases to trimming and J lost 0 bases; unmatched junction nucleotides: 0. This CDR3 is built from 13 residues. CDR3 loop: CAISGTSSYEQYF. The CDR3 nucleotides read TGTGCCATCAGTGGGACTAGCTCCTACGAGCAGTACTTC.

This clonotype was recorded only once. V and J are TRBV29-1 and TRBJ1-2; no firm D call. Trimming took 7 bases from V and 7 from J, leaving 16 bases between them. The CDR3 consists of 12 residues. Germline V gene lookup returns CDR1 SQVTM and CDR2 ANQGSEA. This chain's CDR3 is CSAPSSAIGYTF. The CDR3 coding sequence is TGCAGCGCTCCGTCGAGCGCGATTGGCTACACCTTC.

Remarks on this clonotype: The junction departs from the called germline gene at one end, perhaps through a read error. This chain uses TRBV10-2 with TRBJ2-7, with a possible D match to TRBD1 (8 bases). This CDR3 region has 15 residues. Germline V gene sequence: CDR1 WSHSY, CDR2 SAAADI. CDR3 residues: CASRGGGQAIYEQCF. In DNA, the CDR3 is TGCGCCAGCAGGGGGGGGGGACAGGCGATCTACGAGCAGTGCTTC.